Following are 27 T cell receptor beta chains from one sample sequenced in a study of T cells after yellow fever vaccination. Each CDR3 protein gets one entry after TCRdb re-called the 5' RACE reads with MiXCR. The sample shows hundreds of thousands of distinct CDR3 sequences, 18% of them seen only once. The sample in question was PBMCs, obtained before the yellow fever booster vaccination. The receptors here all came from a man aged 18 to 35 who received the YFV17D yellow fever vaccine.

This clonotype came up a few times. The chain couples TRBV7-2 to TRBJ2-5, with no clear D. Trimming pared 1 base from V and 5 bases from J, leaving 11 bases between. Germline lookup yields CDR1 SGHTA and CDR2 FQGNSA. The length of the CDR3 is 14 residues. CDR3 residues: CASSLGGMAETQYF. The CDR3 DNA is TGTGCCAGCAGCTTAGGCGGAATGGCCGAGACCCAGTACTTC. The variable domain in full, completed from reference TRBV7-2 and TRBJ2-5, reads GAGVSQSPSNKVTEKGKDVELRCDPISGHTALYWYRQSLGQGLEFLIYFQGNSAPDKSGLPSDRFSAERTGGSVSTLTIQRTQQEDSAVYLCASSLGGMAETQYFGPGTRLLVL.

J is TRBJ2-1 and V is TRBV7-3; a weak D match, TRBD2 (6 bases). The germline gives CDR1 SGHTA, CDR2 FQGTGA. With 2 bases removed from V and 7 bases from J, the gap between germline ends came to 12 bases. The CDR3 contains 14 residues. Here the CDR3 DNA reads TGTGCCAGCAGCTTACGGTCGGAGGGGAATGAGCAGTTCTTC. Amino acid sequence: CASSLRSEGNEQFF. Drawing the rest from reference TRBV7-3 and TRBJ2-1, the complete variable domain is GAGVSQTPSNKVTEKGKYVELRCDPISGHTALYWYRQSLGQGPEFLIYFQGTGAADDSGLPNDRFFAVRPEGSVSTLKIQRTERGDSAVYLCASSLRSEGNEQFFGPGTRLTVL.

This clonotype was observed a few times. The DNA of the CDR3 is TGTGCCAGCAGCAGACGACCTCAAGAGACCCAGTACTTC. This encodes CASSRRPQETQYF. This chain uses TRBV7-2 with TRBJ2-5, with D unclear. This CDR3 is 13 amino acids long. V was trimmed by 5 bases and J by 2 bases, leaving 9 bases between them. Germline lookup yields CDR1 SGHTA and CDR2 FQGNSA.

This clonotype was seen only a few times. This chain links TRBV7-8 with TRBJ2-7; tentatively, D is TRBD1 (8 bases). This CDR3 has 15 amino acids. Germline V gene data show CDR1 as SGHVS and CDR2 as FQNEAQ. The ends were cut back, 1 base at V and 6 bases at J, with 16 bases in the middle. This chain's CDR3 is CASSLGRGRGSEQYV. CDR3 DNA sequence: TGTGCCAGCAGCTTAGGCAGGGGGCGCGGGAGCGAGCAGTACGTC.

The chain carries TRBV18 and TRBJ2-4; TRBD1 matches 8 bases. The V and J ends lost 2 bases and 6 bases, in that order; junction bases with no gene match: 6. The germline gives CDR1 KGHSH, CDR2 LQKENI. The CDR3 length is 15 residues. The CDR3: CASSPVGTGGNIQYF. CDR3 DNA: TGTGCCAGCTCACCAGTGGGAACAGGGGGAAACATTCAGTACTTC.

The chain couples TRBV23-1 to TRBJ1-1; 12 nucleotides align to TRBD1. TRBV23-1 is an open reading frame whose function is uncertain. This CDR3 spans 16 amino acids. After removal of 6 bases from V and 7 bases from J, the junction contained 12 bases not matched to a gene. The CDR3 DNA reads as TGCGCCAGCAGATTCGGGACAGGGGGCATTACGGGTGAAGCTTTCTTT. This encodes CASRFGTGGITGEAFF.

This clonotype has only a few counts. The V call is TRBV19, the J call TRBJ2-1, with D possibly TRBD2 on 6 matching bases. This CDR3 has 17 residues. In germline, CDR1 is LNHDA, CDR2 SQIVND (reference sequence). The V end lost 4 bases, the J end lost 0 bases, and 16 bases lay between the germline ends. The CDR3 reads CASSRSLTGLSYNEQFF. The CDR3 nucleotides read TGTGCCAGTAGTAGATCTCTCACGGGACTCTCCTACAATGAGCAGTTCTTC.

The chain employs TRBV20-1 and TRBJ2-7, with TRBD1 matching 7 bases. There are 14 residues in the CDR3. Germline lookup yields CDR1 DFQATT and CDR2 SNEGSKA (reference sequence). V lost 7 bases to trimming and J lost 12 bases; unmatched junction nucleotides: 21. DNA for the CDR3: TGCAGTGGCAGGACGACAGGGAACCCCGCATCGCTGTACTTC. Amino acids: CSGRTTGNPASLYF.

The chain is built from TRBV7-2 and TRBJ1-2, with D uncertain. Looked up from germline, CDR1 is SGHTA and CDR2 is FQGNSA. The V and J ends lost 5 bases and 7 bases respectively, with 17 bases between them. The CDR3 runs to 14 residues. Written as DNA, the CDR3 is TGTGCCAGCAGCGGCCAGAGTTCGGTTTTTGGCTACACCTTC. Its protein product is CASSGQSSVFGYTF.

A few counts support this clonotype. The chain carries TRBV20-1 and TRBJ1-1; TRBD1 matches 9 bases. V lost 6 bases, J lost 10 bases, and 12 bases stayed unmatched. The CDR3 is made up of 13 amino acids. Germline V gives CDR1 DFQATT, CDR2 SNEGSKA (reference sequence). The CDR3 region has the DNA TGCAGTGCAAGCCTACAGGGGGCTAGGGCAGCTTTCTTT. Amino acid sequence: CSASLQGARAAFF.

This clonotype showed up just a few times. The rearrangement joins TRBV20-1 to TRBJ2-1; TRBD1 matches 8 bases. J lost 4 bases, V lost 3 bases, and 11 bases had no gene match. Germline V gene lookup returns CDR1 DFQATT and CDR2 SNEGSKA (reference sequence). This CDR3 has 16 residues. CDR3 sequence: CSARPISGGWYNEQFF. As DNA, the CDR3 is TGCAGTGCTAGGCCAATTTCAGGGGGCTGGTACAATGAGCAGTTCTTC.

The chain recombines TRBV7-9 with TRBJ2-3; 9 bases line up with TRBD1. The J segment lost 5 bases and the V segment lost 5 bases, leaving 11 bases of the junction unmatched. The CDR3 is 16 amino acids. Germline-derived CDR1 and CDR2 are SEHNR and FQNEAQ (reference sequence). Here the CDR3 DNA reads TGTGCCAGCAGCCCAAAGCCGGGACAGGGAAAAGATACGCAGTATTTT. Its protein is CASSPKPGQGKDTQYF.

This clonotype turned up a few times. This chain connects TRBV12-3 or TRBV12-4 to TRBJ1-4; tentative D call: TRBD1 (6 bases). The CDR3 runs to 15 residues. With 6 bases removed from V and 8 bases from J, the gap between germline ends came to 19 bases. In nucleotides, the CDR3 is TGTGCCAGCAGAATTTCGACAGGTCTAGGAGAAAAACTGTTTTTT. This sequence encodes CASRISTGLGEKLFF.

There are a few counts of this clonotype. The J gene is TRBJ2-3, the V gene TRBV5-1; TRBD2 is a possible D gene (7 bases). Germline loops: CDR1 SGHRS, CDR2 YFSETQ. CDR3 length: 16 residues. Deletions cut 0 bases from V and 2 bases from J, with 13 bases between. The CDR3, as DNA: TGCGCCAGCAGCTTGGAGGGGGGGCACTACACAGATACGCAGTATTTT. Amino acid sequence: CASSLEGGHYTDTQYF.

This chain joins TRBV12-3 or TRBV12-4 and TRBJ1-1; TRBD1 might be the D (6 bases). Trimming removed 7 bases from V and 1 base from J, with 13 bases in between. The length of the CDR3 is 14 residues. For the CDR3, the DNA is TGTGCCAGCACCCATACAGGGAGGAACACTGAAGCTTTCTTT. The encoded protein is CASTHTGRNTEAFF.

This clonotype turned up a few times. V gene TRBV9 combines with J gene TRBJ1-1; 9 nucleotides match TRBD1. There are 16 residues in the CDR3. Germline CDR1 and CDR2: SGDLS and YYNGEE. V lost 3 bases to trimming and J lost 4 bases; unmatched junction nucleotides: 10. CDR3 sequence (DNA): TGTGCCAGCAGCGGCGGGGACAGGGTTCGGGGCACTGAAGCTTTCTTT. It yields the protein CASSGGDRVRGTEAFF.

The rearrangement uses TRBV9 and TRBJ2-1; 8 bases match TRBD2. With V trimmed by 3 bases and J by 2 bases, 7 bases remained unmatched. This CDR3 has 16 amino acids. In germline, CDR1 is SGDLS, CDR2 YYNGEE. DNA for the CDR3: TGTGCCAGCAGCGCCCTCGGGGGGGGGCCCTACAATGAGCAGTTCTTC. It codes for CASSALGGGPYNEQFF.

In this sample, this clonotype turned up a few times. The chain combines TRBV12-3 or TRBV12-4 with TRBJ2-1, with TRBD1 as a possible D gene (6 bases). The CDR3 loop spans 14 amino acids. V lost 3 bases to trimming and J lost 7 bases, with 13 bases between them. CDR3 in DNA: TGTGCCAGCAGTTTTGCCATTACAGGGAATGAGCAGTTCTTC. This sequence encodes CASSFAITGNEQFF.

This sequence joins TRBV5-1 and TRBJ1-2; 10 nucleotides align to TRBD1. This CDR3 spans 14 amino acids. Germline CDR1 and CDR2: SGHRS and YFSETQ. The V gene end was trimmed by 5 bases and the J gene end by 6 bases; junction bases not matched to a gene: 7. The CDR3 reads CASSFRQGADGYTF. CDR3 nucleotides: TGCGCCAGCAGTTTCAGACAGGGGGCGGATGGCTACACCTTC.

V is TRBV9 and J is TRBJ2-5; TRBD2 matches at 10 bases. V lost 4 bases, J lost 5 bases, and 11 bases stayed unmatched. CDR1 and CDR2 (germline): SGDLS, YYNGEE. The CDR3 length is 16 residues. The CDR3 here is CASSRPAGGHLETQYF. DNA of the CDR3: TGTGCCAGCAGCCGGCCAGCGGGGGGGCACCTCGAGACCCAGTACTTC.

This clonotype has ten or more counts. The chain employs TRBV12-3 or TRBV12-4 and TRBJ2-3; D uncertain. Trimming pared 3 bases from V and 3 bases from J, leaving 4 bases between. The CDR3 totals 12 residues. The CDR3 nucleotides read TGTGCCAGCAGTTTGCAGACAGATACGCAGTATTTT. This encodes CASSLQTDTQYF.

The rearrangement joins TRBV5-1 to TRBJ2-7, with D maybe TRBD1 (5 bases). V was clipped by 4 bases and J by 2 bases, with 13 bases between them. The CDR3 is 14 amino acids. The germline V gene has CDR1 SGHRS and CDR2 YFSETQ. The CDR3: CASSRVGATYEQYV. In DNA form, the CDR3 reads TGCGCCAGCAGCAGGGTAGGGGCCACCTACGAGCAGTACGTC.

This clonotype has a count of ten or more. The CDR3 region has the DNA TGTGCCAGCAGTTACTTCCCGGGACGGGGGCTCGAGCAGTACTTC. Translated, it gives CASSYFPGRGLEQYF. The rearrangement uses TRBV6-5 and TRBJ2-7, with D possibly being TRBD1 or TRBD2 (6 bases each). Germline V gene data show CDR1 as MNHEY and CDR2 as SVGAGI. This CDR3 comprises 15 residues. Trimming took 1 base from V and 6 from J, leaving 16 bases between them.

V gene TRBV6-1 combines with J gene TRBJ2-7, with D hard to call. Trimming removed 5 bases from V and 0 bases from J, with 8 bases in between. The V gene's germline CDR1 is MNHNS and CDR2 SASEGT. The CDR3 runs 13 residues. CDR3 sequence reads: CASSTRHSYEQYV. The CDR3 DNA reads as TGTGCCAGCAGTACCCGACACTCCTACGAGCAGTACGTC.

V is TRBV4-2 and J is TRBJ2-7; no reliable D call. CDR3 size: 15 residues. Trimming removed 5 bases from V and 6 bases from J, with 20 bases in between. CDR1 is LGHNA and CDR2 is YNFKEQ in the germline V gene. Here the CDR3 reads CASSTEIKMAREQYF. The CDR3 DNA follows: TGTGCCAGCAGCACAGAGATCAAGATGGCCCGCGAGCAGTACTTC.

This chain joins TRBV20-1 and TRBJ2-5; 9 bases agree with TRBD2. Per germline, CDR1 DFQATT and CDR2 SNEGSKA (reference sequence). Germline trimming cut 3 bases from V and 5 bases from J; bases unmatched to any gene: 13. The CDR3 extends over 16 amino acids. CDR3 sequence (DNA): TGCAGTGCTAGTCATTCCCGCGGGGGGGCCGAGGAGACCCAGTACTTC. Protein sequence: CSASHSRGGAEETQYF.

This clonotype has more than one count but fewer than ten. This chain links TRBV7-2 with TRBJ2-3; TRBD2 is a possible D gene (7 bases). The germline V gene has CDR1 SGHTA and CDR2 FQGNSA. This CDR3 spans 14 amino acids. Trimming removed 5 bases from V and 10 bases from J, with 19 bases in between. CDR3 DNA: TGTGCCAGCAGCCAACAACCGGGGGGCCAATCGCAGTATTTT. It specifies CASSQQPGGQSQYF.